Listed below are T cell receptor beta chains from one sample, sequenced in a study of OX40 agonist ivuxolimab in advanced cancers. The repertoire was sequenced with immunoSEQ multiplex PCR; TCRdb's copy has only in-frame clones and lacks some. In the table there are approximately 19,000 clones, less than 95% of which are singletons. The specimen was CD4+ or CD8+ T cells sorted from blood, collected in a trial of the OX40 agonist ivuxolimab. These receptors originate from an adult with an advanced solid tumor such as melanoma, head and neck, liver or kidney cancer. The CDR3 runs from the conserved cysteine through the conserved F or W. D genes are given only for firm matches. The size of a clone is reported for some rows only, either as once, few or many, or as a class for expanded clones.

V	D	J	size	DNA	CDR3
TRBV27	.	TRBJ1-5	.	TGTGCCAGCAGCCCTGAGGGGGTGGGGAGCAATCAGCCCCAGCATTTT	CASSPEGVGSNQPQHF
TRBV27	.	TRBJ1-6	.	TGTGCCAGCAGTTTAGGCGGACAGTTTGGTTCACCCCTCCACTTT	CASSLGGQFGSPLHF
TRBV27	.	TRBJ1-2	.	TGTGCCAGCAGTTTCCAACCAGGCTATGGCTACACCTTC	CASSFQPGYGYTF
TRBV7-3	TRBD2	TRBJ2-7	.	TGTGCCAGCAGCTTATCGGCGGGGGAGTACGAGCAGTACTTC	CASSLSAGEYEQYF
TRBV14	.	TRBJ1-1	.	TGTGCCAGCAGCCAAGATTTCGGGGCTGCAGGGTGGACTGAAGCTTTCTTT	CASSQDFGAAGWTEAFF
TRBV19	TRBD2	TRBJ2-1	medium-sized	TGTGCCAGTAGGTCCAGAGAACTAGCGGGAGGGAGCAATGAGCAGTTCTTC	CASRSRELAGGSNEQFF
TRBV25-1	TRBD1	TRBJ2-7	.	TGTGCCAGCAACGGGACAGGCCGATACTACGAGCAGTACTTC	CASNGTGRYYEQYF
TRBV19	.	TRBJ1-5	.	TGTGCCAGTAGTATTGTTCGGACAGGCAATCAGCCCCAGCATTTT	CASSIVRTGNQPQHF
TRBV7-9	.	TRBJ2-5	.	TGTGCCAGCAGCACAGCAGGGGAAGAGACCCAGTACTTC	CASSTAGEETQYF
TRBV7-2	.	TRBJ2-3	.	TGTGCCAGCAGCTTAGTGCCCACAGATACGCAGTATTTT	CASSLVPTDTQYF
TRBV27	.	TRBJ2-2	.	TGTGCCAGCAGTTTACTACTTCCCACCGGGGAGCTGTTTTTT	CASSLLLPTGELFF
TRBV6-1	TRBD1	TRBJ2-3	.	TGTGCCAGCAGAGCCGGGACAGGGGACACAGATACGCAGTATTTT	CASRAGTGDTDTQYF
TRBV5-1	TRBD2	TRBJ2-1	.	TGCGCCAGCAGCTGGACGACGGGGGGAGACAATGAGCAGTTCTTC	CASSWTTGGDNEQFF
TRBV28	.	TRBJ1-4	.	TGTGCCGTACAGCCGGGGGCTGCAACTAATGAAAAACTGTTTTTT	CAVQPGAATNEKLFF
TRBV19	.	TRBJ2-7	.	TGTGCCAGTAGTATCAGGGCTTCGGGCTACGAGCAGTACTTC	CASSIRASGYEQYF
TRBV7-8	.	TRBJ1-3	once	TGTGCCAGCAGCGCCTTGGGCGGAAACACCATATATTTT	CASSALGGNTIYF
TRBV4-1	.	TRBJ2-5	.	TGCGCCAGCAGCCCGCGATCGGAGACCCAGTACTTC	CASSPRSETQYF
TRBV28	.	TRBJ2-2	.	TGTGCCAGCAGTTTATGGGTTTCCGGGGAGCTGTTTTTT	CASSLWVSGELFF
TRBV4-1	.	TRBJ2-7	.	TGCGCCAGCAGCCAAGACTGGAAGAAATCTTCCTACGAGCAGTACTTC	CASSQDWKKSSYEQYF
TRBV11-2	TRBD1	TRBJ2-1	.	TGTGCCACCAGGACAGGTGGGAACGACAATGAGCAGTTCTTC	CATRTGGNDNEQFF
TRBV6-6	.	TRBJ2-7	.	TGTGCCAGCAGTTACACCTCCTACGAGCAGTACTTC	CASSYTSYEQYF
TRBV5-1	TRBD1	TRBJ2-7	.	TGCGCCAGCAGCTCGACAGGGTTACCCTCCTACGAGCAGTACTTC	CASSSTGLPSYEQYF
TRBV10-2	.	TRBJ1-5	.	TGCGCCAGCAACTCAGGGTTTCAGCCCCAGCATTTT	CASNSGFQPQHF
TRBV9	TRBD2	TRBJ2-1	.	TGTGCCAGCAGCGCAGCTAGCGGGAGGACCCAAAGCTCCTACAATGAGCAGTTCTTC	CASSAASGRTQSSYNEQFF
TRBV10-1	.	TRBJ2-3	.	TGCGCCAGCAGTGATGAGGCGGGGACATTCACAGATACGCAGTATTTT	CASSDEAGTFTDTQYF
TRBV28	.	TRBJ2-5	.	TGTGCCAGCAGTTTTAGGCTAACGGTGGAGGGGACCCAGTACTTC	CASSFRLTVEGTQYF
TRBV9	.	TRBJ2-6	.	TGTGCCAGCAGCGTTGGCGGGGCCAACGTCCTGACTTTC	CASSVGGANVLTF
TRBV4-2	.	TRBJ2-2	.	TGTGCCAGCAGCGCCGGGGGGCTGGTCGGGGAGCTGTTTTTT	CASSAGGLVGELFF
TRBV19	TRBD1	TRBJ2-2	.	TGTGCCAGTAGTATTACGACAGGGAACGCGCCGAACACCGGGGAGCTGTTTTTT	CASSITTGNAPNTGELFF
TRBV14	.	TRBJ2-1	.	TGTGCCAGCAGCCACAAGGCCGGTTGGTCCTACAATGAGCAGTTCTTC	CASSHKAGWSYNEQFF
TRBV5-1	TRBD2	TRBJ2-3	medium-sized	TGCGCCAGCAGCTTGGAACTAGCGAAGTACACAGATACGCAGTATTTT	CASSLELAKYTDTQYF
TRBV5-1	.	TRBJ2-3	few	TGCGCCAGCAGCTTGGCCAAGCAAGACACAGATACGCAGTATTTT	CASSLAKQDTDTQYF
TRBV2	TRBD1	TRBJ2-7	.	TGTGCCAGCAGTGCAGAGACAGGGTACTACGAGCAGTACTTC	CASSAETGYYEQYF
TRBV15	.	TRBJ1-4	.	TGTGCCACCAGGACGGACCGAGCCTCTAAACTGTTTTTT	CATRTDRASKLFF
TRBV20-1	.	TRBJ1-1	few	TGCAGGGCCGGACAGCTCCTATCCCACTTT	CRAGQLLSHF
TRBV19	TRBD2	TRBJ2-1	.	TGTGCCAGTACCTGGACTAGCGGGTACAATGAGCAGTTCTTC	CASTWTSGYNEQFF
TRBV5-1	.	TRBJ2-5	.	TGCGCCAGCAGCTTGAAGGATTTAGAGACCCAGTACTTC	CASSLKDLETQYF
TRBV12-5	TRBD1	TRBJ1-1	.	TGTGCTAGTTCTTGGGACAGGGCAAAAGGTACTGAAGCTTTCTTT	CASSWDRAKGTEAFF
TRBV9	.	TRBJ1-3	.	TGTGCCAGCAGCGTAGTACCGGTGGTCTCTGGAAACACCATATATTTT	CASSVVPVVSGNTIYF
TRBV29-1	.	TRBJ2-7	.	TGCAGCGTTGTTGACTATCGGAGCGCCTACGAGCAGTACTTC	CSVVDYRSAYEQYF
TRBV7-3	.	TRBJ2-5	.	TGTGCCAGCAGCTTAGGGGGGGGCGGGGAACAAGAGACCCAGTACTTC	CASSLGGGGEQETQYF
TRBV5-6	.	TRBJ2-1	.	TGTGCCAGCAGCTTGGTTGTGAGCCCGAGGGGCTACAATGAGCAGTTCTTC	CASSLVVSPRGYNEQFF
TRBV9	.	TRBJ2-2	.	TGTGCCAGCAGCGTTGGGGCGCTGGGCGGCACCGGGGAGCTGTTTTTT	CASSVGALGGTGELFF
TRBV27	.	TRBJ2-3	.	TGTGCCAGCAGTTACGGAGATACGCAGTATTTT	CASSYGDTQYF
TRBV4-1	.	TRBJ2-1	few	TGCGCCAGCAGCCAAGAGGCCCAGGACCTATCCAATGAGCAGTTCTTC	CASSQEAQDLSNEQFF
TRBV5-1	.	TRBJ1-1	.	TGCGCCAGCAGGGGGGGCGCCGCTGAAGCTTTCTTT	CASRGGAAEAFF
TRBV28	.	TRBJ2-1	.	TGTGCCAGCAGTTCAGGGGACCGCGAGCAGTTCTTC	CASSSGDREQFF